The clone carrying this T cell receptor beta chain occurred a few times. Its matching antigen is unknown. The ends were cut back, 1 base at V and 5 bases at J, with 5 bases in the middle. This CDR3 region has 11 residues. Germline V gene lookup returns CDR1 SQVTM and CDR2 ANQGSEA. This sample was included in a study of response to subunit inactivated influenza vaccine. Study-level findings and limits: Authors suggested each seasonal flu vaccination may recruit only limited numbers of new T cells.

Via MiXCR, TCRdb re-called the RT-PCR reads, giving one row per CDR3 protein. The sample lists about 570,000 distinct CDR3 sequences; around 11% were seen once. This sample also appeared in a second study, on T cells expressing NK-cell markers. From that report: Researchers built TCR beta cDNA using 5'RACE template switching with UMIs. The share of CD8+ T cells held by dominant NKG2C+ clonotypes was about 1.0-7.5% in about six donors. The CD3+CD56-NKG2C+ fraction was also led by these clonotypes in a handful of donors.

The receptor was derived from a man in his fifties who received an inactivated influenza vaccine. The gene calls are TRBV29-1 and TRBJ2-5, with D hard to call. The sample was PBMCs from blood, taken on the day of vaccination. The DNA for the CDR3 is TGCAGCGTTGAAGTTGTGGAGACCCAGTACTTC. This sequence encodes CSVEVVETQYF.